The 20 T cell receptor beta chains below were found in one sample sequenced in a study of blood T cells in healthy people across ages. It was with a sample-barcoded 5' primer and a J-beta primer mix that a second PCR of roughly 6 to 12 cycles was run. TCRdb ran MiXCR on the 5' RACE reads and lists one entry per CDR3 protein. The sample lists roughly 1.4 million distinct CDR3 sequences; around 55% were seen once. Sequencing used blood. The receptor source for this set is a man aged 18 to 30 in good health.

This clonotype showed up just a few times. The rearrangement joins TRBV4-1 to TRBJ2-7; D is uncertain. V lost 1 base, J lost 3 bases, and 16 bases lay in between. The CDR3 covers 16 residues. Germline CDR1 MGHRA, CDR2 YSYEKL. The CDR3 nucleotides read TGCGCCAGCAGCCAAGGGGCTGCTCGACACAACTACGAGCAGTACTTC. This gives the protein CASSQGAARHNYEQYF.

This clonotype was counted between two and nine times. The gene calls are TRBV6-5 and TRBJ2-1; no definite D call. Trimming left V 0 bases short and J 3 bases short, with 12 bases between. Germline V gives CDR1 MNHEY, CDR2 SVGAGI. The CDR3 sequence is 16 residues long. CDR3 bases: TGTGCCAGCAGTTACTCGGCACAATTTAGCTACAATGAGCAGTTCTTC. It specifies CASSYSAQFSYNEQFF.

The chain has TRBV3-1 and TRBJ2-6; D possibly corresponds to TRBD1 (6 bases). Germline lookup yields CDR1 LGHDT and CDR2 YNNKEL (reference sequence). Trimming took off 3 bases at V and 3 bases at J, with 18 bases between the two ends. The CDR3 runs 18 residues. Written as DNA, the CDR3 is TGTGCCAGCAGCCACACCCTATTAGGGGGTAGTGGGGCCAACGTCCTGACTTTC. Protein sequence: CASSHTLLGGSGANVLTF.

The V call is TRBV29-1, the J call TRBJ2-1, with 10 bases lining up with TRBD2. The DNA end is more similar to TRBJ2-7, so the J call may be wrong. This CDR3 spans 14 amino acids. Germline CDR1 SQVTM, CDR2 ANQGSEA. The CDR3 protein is CSEAGGQTYNEQYF. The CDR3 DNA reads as TGCAGCGAAGCGGGGGGGCAAACCTACAATGAGCAGTACTTC.

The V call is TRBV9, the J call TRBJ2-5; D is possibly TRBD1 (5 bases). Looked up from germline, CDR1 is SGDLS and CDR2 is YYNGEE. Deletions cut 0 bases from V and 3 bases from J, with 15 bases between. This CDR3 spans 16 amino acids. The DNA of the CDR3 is TGTGCCAGCAGCGTAGGGATTGGACACCAAGAAGAGACCCAGTACTTC. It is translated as CASSVGIGHQEETQYF.

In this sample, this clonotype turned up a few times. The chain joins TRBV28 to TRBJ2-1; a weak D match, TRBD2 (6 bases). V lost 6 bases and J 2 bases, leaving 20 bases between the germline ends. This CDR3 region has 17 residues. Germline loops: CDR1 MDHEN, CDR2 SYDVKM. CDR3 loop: CASSYTTIGGPYNEQFF. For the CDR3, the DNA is TGTGCCAGCAGCTATACTACTATCGGGGGACCCTACAATGAGCAGTTCTTC.

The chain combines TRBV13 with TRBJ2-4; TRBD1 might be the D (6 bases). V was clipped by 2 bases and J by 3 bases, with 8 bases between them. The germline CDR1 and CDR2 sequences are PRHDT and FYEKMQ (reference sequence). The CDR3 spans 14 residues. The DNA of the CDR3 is TGTGCCAGCAGCTTAAGGACAGACAAAAACATTCAGTACTTC. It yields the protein CASSLRTDKNIQYF.

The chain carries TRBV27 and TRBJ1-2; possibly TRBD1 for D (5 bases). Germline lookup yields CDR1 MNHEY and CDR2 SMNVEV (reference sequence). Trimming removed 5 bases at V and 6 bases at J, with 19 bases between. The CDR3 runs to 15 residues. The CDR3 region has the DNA TGTGCCAGCAGTCCTGGACAAGGGGCTTGGAATGGCTACACCTTC. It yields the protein CASSPGQGAWNGYTF.

CDR3 sequence (DNA): TGCGCCAGCAGCCAAGTGAGGCGGCAGGCCAACGTCCTGACTTTC. Protein sequence: CASSQVRRQANVLTF. This chain uses TRBV4-1 with TRBJ2-6; D is uncertain. The germline V gene encodes CDR1 MGHRA and CDR2 YSYEKL. This CDR3 spans 15 amino acids. Trimming stripped 1 base from V and 6 bases from J, with 10 bases between.

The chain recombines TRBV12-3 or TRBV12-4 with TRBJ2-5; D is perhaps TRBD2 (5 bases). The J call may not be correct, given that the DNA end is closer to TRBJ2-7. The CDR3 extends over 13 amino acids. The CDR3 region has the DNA TGTGCCAGCTTGGGAGATCCGAACTACGAGCAGTACTTC. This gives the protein CASLGDPNYEQYF.

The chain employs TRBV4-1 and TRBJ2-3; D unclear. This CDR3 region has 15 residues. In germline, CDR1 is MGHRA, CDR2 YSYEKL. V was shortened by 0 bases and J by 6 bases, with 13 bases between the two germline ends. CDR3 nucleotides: TGCGCCAGCAGCCAAGATAAGTCGGAGCCCGATACGCAGTATTTT. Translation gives CASSQDKSEPDTQYF.

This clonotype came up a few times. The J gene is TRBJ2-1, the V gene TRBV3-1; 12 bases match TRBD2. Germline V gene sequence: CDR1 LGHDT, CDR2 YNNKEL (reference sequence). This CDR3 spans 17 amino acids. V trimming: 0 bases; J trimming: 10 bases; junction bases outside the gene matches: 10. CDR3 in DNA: TGTGCCAGCAGCCAAGATTTTGCGACTAGCGGGAGTTGGGAGCAGTTCTTC. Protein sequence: CASSQDFATSGSWEQFF.

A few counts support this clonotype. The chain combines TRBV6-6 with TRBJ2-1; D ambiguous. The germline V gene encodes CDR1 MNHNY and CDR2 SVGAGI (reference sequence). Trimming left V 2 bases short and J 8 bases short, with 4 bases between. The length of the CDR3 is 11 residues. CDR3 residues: CASSYPDEQFF. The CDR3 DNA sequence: TGTGCCAGCAGTTACCCGGATGAGCAGTTCTTC.

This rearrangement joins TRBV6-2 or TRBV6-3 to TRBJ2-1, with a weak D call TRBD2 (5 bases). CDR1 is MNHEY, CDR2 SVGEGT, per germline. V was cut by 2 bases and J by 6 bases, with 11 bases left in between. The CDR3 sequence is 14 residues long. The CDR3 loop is CASSYVPSSNEQFF. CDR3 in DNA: TGTGCCAGCAGTTACGTCCCTAGCTCCAATGAGCAGTTCTTC.

Here the CDR3 reads CASSEGIQGHNSPLHF. The CDR3 DNA reads TGTGCCAGCAGTGAGGGGATTCAGGGACATAATTCACCCCTCCACTTT. The rearrangement links TRBV2 to TRBJ1-6, with a possible D match to TRBD1 (5 bases). The CDR3 extends over 16 amino acids. The V end lost 3 bases, the J end lost 5 bases, and 14 bases lay between the germline ends. Germline CDR1 is SNHLY and CDR2 is FYNNEI.

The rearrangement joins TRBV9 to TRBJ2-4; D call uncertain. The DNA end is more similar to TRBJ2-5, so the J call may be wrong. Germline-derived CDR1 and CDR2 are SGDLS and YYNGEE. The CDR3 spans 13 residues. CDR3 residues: CASSAPSAETQYF. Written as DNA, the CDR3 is TGTGCCAGCAGCGCCCCCTCTGCCGAGACCCAGTACTTC.

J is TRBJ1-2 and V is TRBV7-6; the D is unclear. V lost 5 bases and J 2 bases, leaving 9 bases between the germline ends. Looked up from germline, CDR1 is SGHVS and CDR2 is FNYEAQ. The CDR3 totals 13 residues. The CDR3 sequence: CASSETKNYGYTF. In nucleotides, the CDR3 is TGTGCCAGCAGCGAGACTAAGAACTATGGCTACACCTTC. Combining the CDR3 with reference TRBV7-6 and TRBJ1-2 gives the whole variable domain GAGVSQSPRYKVTKRGQDVALRCDPISGHVSLYWYRQALGQGPEFLTYFNYEAQQDKSGLPNDRFSAERPEGSISTLTIQRTEQRDSAMYRCASSETKNYGYTFGSGTRLTVV.

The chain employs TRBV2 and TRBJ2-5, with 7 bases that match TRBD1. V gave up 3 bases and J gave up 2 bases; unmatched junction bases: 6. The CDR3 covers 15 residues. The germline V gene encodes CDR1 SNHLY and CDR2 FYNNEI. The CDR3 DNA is TGTGCCAGCAGTGACCACCGGGGACAGCAAGAGACCCAGTACTTC. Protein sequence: CASSDHRGQQETQYF.

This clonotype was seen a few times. The CDR3 coding sequence is TGCGCCAGCAGCCGAAAGGGAAGCGGGAGTAGCTACAATGAGCAGTTCTTC. This codes for CASSRKGSGSSYNEQFF. The chain uses TRBV4-1 and TRBJ2-1, with 8 bases aligning to TRBD2. CDR1 and CDR2 (germline): MGHRA, YSYEKL. There are 17 residues in the CDR3. After removal of 4 bases from V and 3 bases from J, the junction contained 11 bases not matched to a gene.

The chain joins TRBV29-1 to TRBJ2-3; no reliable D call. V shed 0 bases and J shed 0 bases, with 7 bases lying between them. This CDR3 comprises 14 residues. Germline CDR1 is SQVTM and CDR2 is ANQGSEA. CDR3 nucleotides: TGCAGCGTTGAAGACTGGGGTAGCACAGATACGCAGTATTTT. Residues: CSVEDWGSTDTQYF.